This T cell receptor beta chain was documented in a study of radiation and T cells in renal cell carcinoma. Study in general: Nephrectomy followed 15 Gy stereotactic body radiation by 4 weeks. Study-wide results and caveats: From baseline, blood top tumor clonotypes peaked at 2 weeks post-radiation.

This CDR3 spans 13 amino acids. In germline, CDR1 is SNHLY, CDR2 FYNNEI. Trimming left V 7 bases short and J 4 bases short, with 14 bases between. Time point here: blood 2 weeks post-SBRT. The treatment: 15 Gy SBRT to primary tumor, nephrectomy 4 weeks later. Radiation-treated patients gave blood at baseline, week 2 and week 4. The patient's renal cell carcinoma had clear cell pathology. The protocol was immunoSEQ multiplex PCR, while the TCRdb copy is restricted to in-frame clones and leaves out a portion. The sample records around 76,000 clones, around 80% being singletons. With regard to this clone: The antigen remains undetermined.

The V gene is TRBV2, the J gene TRBJ2-7; a weak D match, TRBD1 (5 bases). Specimen: blood, collected from a patient whose treatment included radiotherapy and nephrectomy. The sequence came from a man between 60 and 75 years old with renal cell carcinoma. The CDR3 DNA reads as TGTGCCAGCAATTACCTAGGGGAATACGAGCAGTACTTC. Residues: CASNYLGEYEQYF. Based on the CDR3 plus reference TRBV2 and TRBJ2-7, the full variable domain is EPEVTQTPSHQVTQMGQEVILRCVPISNHLYFYWYRQILGQKVEFLVSFYNNEISEKSEIFDDQFSVERPDGSNFTLKIRSTKLEDSAMYFCASNYLGEYEQYFGPGTRLTVT.